The present TCR beta chain was sequenced within a study of T cell responses to AZD1222 COVID-19 vaccine. TCRdb keeps only in-frame clones here, not all; method: immunoSEQ multiplex PCR. The table includes roughly 130,000 clones, around 87% detected once. Between the trimmed V and J ends, which lost 3 bases and 0 bases, there was a span of 8 bases. Germline V gene lookup returns CDR1 LNHDA and CDR2 SQIVND (reference sequence). The CDR3 covers 15 residues. The rearrangement joins TRBV19 to TRBJ1-4, with D hard to call. The TCR was taken from an adult in good health. Source: peripheral blood, taken on day 0 of AZD1222 vaccination. CDR3 region: CASSMARTTNEKLFF. The CDR3 DNA sequence: TGTGCCAGTAGTATGGCTAGAACAACTAATGAAAAACTGTTTTTT. Looking up the rest from reference TRBV19 and TRBJ1-4 gives the full variable domain: DGGITQSPKYLFRKEGQNVTLSCEQNLNHDAMYWYRQDPGQGLRLIYYSQIVNDFQKGDIAEGYSVSREKKESFPLTVTSAQKNPTAFYLCASSMARTTNEKLFFGSGTQLSVL.